This T cell receptor (beta chain) derives from a study of response to subunit inactivated influenza vaccine. Study results and limitations: There was a suggestion from the authors that each seasonal influenza vaccination recruits few new T cells.

In regard to this clonotype: What it binds is not known.

TCRdb reprocessed the RT-PCR reads via MiXCR and lists one record per CDR3 protein. This table has under 750,000 distinct CDR3 sequences, 12% appearing once. From germline, CDR1 is SGHTA and CDR2 FQGNSA. J was trimmed by 4 bases and V by 4 bases; bases with no gene match: 4. This CDR3 is built from 15 residues. The receptor was derived from a man aged 45-65 years who received an inactivated influenza vaccine. The input for sequencing was PBMCs from blood, taken on the day of vaccination. The chain employs TRBV7-2 and TRBJ2-7; 13 bases align to TRBD2. The CDR3 region is CASSSGTSGKYEQYF. The CDR3 DNA sequence: TGTGCCAGCAGCTCCGGGACTAGCGGGAAATACGAGCAGTACTTC. Full variable domain (remainder filled in from reference TRBV7-2 and TRBJ2-7): GAGVSQSPSNKVTEKGKDVELRCDPISGHTALYWYRQSLGQGLEFLIYFQGNSAPDKSGLPSDRFSAERTGGSVSTLTIQRTQQEDSAVYLCASSSGTSGKYEQYFGPGTRLTVT.